This entry concerns a single TCR beta chain. This entry comes from a study of T cells after yellow fever vaccination. At the level of the study: Low-cell-number fractions underwent preparation using SMART-Seq v4 Ultra Low Input.

Overall study findings and caveats: In sorted memory subsets at day 0, almost all vaccine-responding clonotypes were below detection. A weaker secondary response peaked on day 5, the primary on day 15.

Universal primer sites and UMIs were introduced during 5'RACE template-switching synthesis of TCR cDNA. TCRdb passed the 5' RACE reads through MiXCR, listing each CDR3 protein once. The sample has 50,000 to 60,000 distinct CDR3 sequences; approximately 5.5% are singletons. Sequenced material: PBMCs, either bulk or a sorted T-cell subset (CD4+, CD8+, memory, or dextramer-sorted; not recorded which), taken on the day of the yellow fever booster vaccination. This receptor was identified in a young man who received the YFV17D yellow fever vaccine.

In DNA, the CDR3 is TGCGCCAGCAGCCGGACAGGGTCTAACTATGGCTACACCTTC. It encodes CASSRTGSNYGYTF. This sequence joins TRBV4-1 and TRBJ1-2, with 8 bases fitting TRBD1. CDR1 is MGHRA and CDR2 is YSYEKL in the germline V gene. The V gene end was trimmed by 4 bases and the J gene end by 0 bases; junction bases not matched to a gene: 1. This CDR3 contains 14 residues.